This TCR beta chain is drawn from a study of blood T cell repertoires in COVID-19 (dated by TCRdb to about 2020). About the study as a whole: Samples from collaborators originated in the United States, Italy and Spain and spanned both the acute and convalescent phases of COVID-19. A freely available public database, intended as a resource for researchers studying the immune response to SARS-CoV-2, is where the repertoires were released. Samples came from the ongoing ImmuneRACE study (first 160 participants) plus 1,254 subjects from 6 global collaborators. Subjects who had been exposed to COVID-19, were actively infected with it, or had recovered from it provided the deeply sampled blood TCRbeta repertoires that made up the dataset. A de-identified subject ID, COVID-19 status, age in years and sex were almost always included in the sample metadata. The prospective study material was composed of cDNA or gDNA derived from T cells, B-cell-depleted T cells, or PBMCs. HLA class I and class II types, where available, came from metadata supplied by the sample provider rather than from assay-based typing.

In this sample, this clone turned up once. The antigen it recognizes is unknown. No much larger clone is present one base from it, and per-base qualities are unavailable. Collaborating institutions collected whole blood in K2EDTA tubes following their own protocols. For TCRbeta analysis, collaborators shipped samples as frozen whole blood, isolated PBMCs, or DNA extracted from either of those sample types. Results the study describes overall, beyond this receptor: The quantity of clinical and demographic metadata differed by source and by participant and was supplied without curation.

TCRbeta CDR3 regions were amplified from genomic DNA by means of the immunoSEQ Assay, a bias-controlled multiplex PCR. Under the source paper's analysis protocol: The number of nucleated cells in each sample was estimated by amplification of reference gene primers within the assay. To quantify the absolute abundance of each unique TCRbeta CDR3 rearrangement, sequence reads were collapsed and filtered. For each sample, productive Simpson clonality was calculated by taking the square root of Simpson's diversity index across productive rearrangements. Sourced from immuneACCESS, this table was stored by TCRdb with only in-frame sequences that have V and J called. A share of the clones is absent; for the studies checked, an unresolved V gene accounts for under half, and the remainder has no known explanation. V and J calls and clone size are copied from that table; D and trimming were computed from the DNA. The sample contains roughly 120,000 clones, approximately 80% of them found a single time. The top ten clonotypes cover roughly 7.1% of the sample.

This sequence originates from a man aged 65-85 years with active or convalescent COVID-19. Sequencing was performed on peripheral blood.

This receptor has the CDR3 CASSLGRDEQYF. The sequenced DNA is TGTGCCAGCAGCTTAGGCAGGGACGAGCAGTACTTC. This sequence uses TRBV7-9 and TRBJ2-7; tentative D gene TRBD1, with 5 bases matching. The germline V gene (reference sequence) supplies CDR1 SEHNR and CDR2 FQNEAQ. The junction carries 6 bases between V and J, which are trimmed by 1 base and 5 bases respectively. The CDR3 contains 12 residues, cysteine and phenylalanine counted. Only the CDR3 region is kept as DNA, spanning 36 bases read in frame from base 1.